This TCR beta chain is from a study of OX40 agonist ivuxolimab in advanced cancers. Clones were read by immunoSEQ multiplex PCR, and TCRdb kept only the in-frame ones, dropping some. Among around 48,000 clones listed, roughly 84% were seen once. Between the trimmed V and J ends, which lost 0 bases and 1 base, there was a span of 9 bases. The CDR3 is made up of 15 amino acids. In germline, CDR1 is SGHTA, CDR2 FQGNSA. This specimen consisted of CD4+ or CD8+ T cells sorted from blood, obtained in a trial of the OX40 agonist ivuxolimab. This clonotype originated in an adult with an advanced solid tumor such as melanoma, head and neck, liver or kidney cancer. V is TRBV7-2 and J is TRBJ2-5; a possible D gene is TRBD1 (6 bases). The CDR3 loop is CASSLARTVQETQYF. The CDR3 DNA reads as TGTGCCAGCAGCTTAGCGAGGACAGTCCAAGAGACCCAGTACTTC. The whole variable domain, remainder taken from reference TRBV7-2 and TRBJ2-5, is GAGVSQSPSNKVTEKGKDVELRCDPISGHTALYWYRQSLGQGLEFLIYFQGNSAPDKSGLPSDRFSAERTGGSVSTLTIQRTQQEDSAVYLCASSLARTVQETQYFGPGTRLLVL.